These 14 T cell receptor beta chains were all obtained from the same sample, sequenced in a study of blood T cells in healthy people across ages. A second about 6 to 12 cycle PCR used barcoded and J-beta primers. TCRdb reanalysed the 5' RACE reads using MiXCR and keeps one entry per CDR3 protein. The table lists some 1,800,000 distinct CDR3 sequences, about 39% of them singletons. Sample: blood. The receptors stem from a human donor in good health.

CDR3: CASSMVNSPLHF. The CDR3 bases are TGTGCCAGCAGCATGGTGAATTCACCCCTCCACTTT. The chain employs TRBV11-2 and TRBJ1-6, with unresolved D. The CDR3 consists of 12 residues. The V gene lost 5 bases and the J gene lost 7 bases, with 6 bases spanning the gap. The germline gives CDR1 SGHAT, CDR2 FQNNGV.

This clonotype was detected a few times. V gene TRBV28 combines with J gene TRBJ2-4, with unresolved D. Germline values: CDR1 MDHEN, CDR2 SYDVKM. This CDR3 spans 14 amino acids. Trimming stripped 3 bases from V and 0 bases from J, with 6 bases between. CDR3 sequence: CASSFRLAKNIQYF. In nucleotides, the CDR3 is TGTGCCAGCAGTTTTCGTTTAGCCAAAAACATTCAGTACTTC.

The rearrangement uses TRBV6-4 and TRBJ1-2, with D possibly matching TRBD1 (5 bases). V lost 3 bases and J 8 bases, leaving 13 bases between the germline ends. Germline V gene lookup returns CDR1 MRHNA and CDR2 SNTAGT. There are 13 residues in the CDR3. Here the CDR3 reads CASSEVPGIGYTF. CDR3 DNA: TGTGCCAGCAGTGAAGTGCCAGGGATCGGCTACACCTTC.

This clonotype was seen more than once but under ten times. V and J are TRBV5-8 and TRBJ2-5, with TRBD1 identical over 10 bases. Germline V gives CDR1 SGHTS, CDR2 YDEGEE. Germline trimming cut 5 bases from V and 1 base from J; bases unmatched to any gene: 11. The CDR3 length is 17 residues. This CDR3 reads CASSVAGTGAVQETQYF. As DNA, the CDR3 is TGTGCCAGCAGTGTAGCCGGGACAGGGGCCGTCCAAGAGACCCAGTACTTC.

Regarding this clonotype: An end of the junction differs from the germline gene, which may be a read error. The V and J genes are TRBV20-1 and TRBJ2-1; TRBD1 agrees at 8 bases. Germline values: CDR1 DFQATT, CDR2 SNEGSKA (reference sequence). The CDR3 runs 14 residues. The CDR3 DNA is TGCAGTGCTAGGGCAGGGGGCGCCTACAGTGAGCAGTTCTTC. Protein sequence: CSARAGGAYSEQFF.

This clonotype has only a few counts. V is TRBV5-8 and J is TRBJ2-7, with TRBD1 identical over 7 bases. CDR3 size: 17 residues. Trimming took 3 bases from V and 2 from J; bases not matched to a gene: 14. Looked up from germline, CDR1 is SGHTS and CDR2 is YDEGEE. The CDR3 DNA follows: TGTGCCAGCAGCTCCCCATCCGACAGGGATTACACCTACGAGCAGTACTTC. Translated, it gives CASSSPSDRDYTYEQYF. Complete variable domain (other parts from reference TRBV5-8 and TRBJ2-7): EAGVTQSPTHLIKTRGQQATLRCSPISGHTSVYWYQQALGLGLQFLLWYDEGEERNRGNFPPRFSGRQFPNYSSELNVNALELEDSALYLCASSSPSDRDYTYEQYFGPGTRLTVT.

Notes on this clonotype: A read error may produce the germline difference seen at one junction end. The V and J genes are TRBV20-1 and TRBJ2-3; D unresolved. The CDR3 contains 11 residues. Germline CDR1 DFQATT, CDR2 SNEGSKA (reference sequence). The CDR3 is CCARKSDTQYF. In DNA, the CDR3 is TGCTGTGCTAGAAAGTCAGATACGCAGTATTTT.

The CDR3 DNA reads as TGTGCCAGCAGCCAAGTCGCTAGCGGGGGCGAGCAGTACTTC. Translated, it gives CASSQVASGGEQYF. This chain joins TRBV3-1 and TRBJ2-4; 10 bases are shared with TRBD2. The DNA end favors TRBJ2-7, so the J call may be wrong. Germline V CDR1 and CDR2: LGHDT, YNNKEL (reference sequence). This CDR3 contains 14 residues.

The V call is TRBV5-1, the J call TRBJ1-5, with 7 bases aligning to TRBD1. Germline assignment: CDR1 SGHRS and CDR2 YFSETQ. The CDR3 extends over 14 amino acids. The V and J ends lost 7 bases and 3 bases, in that order; junction bases with no gene match: 7. The CDR3 sequence is CASPQGQLNQPQHF. CDR3 in DNA: TGCGCCAGCCCCCAGGGACAGCTCAATCAGCCCCAGCATTTT.

This clonotype was observed a handful of times. The genes are TRBV20-1 and TRBJ2-5, with 8 bases fitting TRBD2. In germline, CDR1 is DFQATT, CDR2 SNEGSKA (reference sequence). The trim removed 6 bases at V and 4 bases at J, leaving 10 bases unmatched. This CDR3 contains 14 residues. DNA for the CDR3: TGCAGTGCGAACGTCGGGGGGGGAGGAGAGACCCAGTACTTC. Amino acid sequence: CSANVGGGGETQYF.

This chain uses TRBV7-6 with TRBJ1-5, with D tentatively TRBD1 (5 bases). Germline V lookup: CDR1 SGHVS, CDR2 FNYEAQ. The CDR3 consists of 13 residues. Trimming cost V 5 bases and J 7 bases, with 12 bases left between them. The CDR3 DNA reads TGTGCCAGCAGCGATCAGGGATTCCAGCCCCAGCATTTT. It is translated as CASSDQGFQPQHF.

Points on this clonotype: A read error may produce the germline difference seen at one junction end. The chain combines TRBV6-5 with TRBJ2-4; TRBD2 aligns across 8 bases. The end of the DNA is better explained by TRBJ2-7, so the J call may be wrong. CDR1 is MNHEY, CDR2 SVGAGI, per germline. The CDR3 is made up of 13 amino acids. In DNA, the CDR3 is TGTGCCAGTCAAACTAGCGGCTCCCACGAGCAGTACTTC. Protein sequence: CASQTSGSHEQYF.

This chain links TRBV7-9 with TRBJ1-2; 7 nucleotides line up with TRBD1. V shed 4 bases and J 4 bases; nucleotides not matched to a gene: 6. CDR3 length: 14 amino acids. Germline values: CDR1 SEHNR, CDR2 FQNEAQ (reference sequence). The CDR3 DNA follows: TGTGCCAGCAGCTCAGGGGGGGAGAGCTATGGCTACACCTTC. Its protein is CASSSGGESYGYTF.

This clonotype has a single count. The rearrangement links TRBV30 to TRBJ1-5; D may be TRBD1 (6 bases). Germline-derived CDR1 and CDR2 are GTSNPN and SVGIG (reference sequence). V shed 1 base and J shed 3 bases, with 7 bases lying between them. This CDR3 region has 13 residues. The CDR3 DNA is TGTGCCTGGAGTGCAGGGGACAATCAGCCCCAGCATTTT. As protein: CAWSAGDNQPQHF.